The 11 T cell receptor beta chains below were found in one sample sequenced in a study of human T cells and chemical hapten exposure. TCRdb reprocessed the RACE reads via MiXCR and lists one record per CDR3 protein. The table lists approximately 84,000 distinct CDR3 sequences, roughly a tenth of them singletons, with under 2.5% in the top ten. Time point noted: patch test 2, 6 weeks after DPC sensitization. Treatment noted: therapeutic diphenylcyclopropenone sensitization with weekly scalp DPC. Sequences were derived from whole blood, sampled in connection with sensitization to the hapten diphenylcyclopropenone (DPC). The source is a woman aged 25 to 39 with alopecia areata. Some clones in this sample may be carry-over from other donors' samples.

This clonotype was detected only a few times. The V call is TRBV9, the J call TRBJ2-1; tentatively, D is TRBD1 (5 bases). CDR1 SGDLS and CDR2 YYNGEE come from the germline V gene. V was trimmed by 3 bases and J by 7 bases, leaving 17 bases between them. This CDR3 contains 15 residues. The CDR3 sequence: CASSEGPLRLNEQFF. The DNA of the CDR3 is TGTGCCAGCAGCGAGGGGCCCCTCCGGTTGAATGAGCAGTTCTTC. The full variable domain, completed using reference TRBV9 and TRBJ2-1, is DSGVTQTPKHLITATGQRVTLRCSPRSGDLSVYWYQQSLDQGLQFLIQYYNGEERAKGNILERFSAQQFPDLHSELNLSSLELGDSALYFCASSEGPLRLNEQFFGPGTRLTVL.

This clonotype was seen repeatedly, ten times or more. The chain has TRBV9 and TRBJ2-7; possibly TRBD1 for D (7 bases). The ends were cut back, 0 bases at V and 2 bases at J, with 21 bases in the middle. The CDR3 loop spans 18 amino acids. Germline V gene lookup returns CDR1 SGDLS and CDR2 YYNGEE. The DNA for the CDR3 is TGTGCCAGCAGCGTAGAGAGGGGGGACAGAATCTACCCCTACGAGCAGTACTTC. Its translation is CASSVERGDRIYPYEQYF.

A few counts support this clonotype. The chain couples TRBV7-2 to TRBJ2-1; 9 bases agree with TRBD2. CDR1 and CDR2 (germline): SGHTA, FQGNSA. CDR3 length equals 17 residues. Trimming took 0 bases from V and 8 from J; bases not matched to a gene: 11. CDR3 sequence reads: CASSLARASGTRDEQFF. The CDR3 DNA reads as TGTGCCAGCAGCTTAGCGCGGGCTAGCGGGACTCGAGATGAGCAGTTCTTC.

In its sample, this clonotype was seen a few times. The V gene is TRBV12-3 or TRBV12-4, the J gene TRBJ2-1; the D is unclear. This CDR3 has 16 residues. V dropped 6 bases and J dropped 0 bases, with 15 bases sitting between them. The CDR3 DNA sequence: TGTGCCAGCAGCTACTTTAGCTTTAGCTCCTACAATGAGCAGTTCTTC. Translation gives CASSYFSFSSYNEQFF.

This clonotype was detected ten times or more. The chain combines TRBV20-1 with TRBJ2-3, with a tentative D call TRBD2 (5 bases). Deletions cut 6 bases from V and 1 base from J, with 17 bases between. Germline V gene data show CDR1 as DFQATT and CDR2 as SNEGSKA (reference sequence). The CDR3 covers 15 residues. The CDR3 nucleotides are TGCAGTGCACAGCAGATCCTAGCCCGCACAGATACGCAGTATTTT. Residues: CSAQQILARTDTQYF.

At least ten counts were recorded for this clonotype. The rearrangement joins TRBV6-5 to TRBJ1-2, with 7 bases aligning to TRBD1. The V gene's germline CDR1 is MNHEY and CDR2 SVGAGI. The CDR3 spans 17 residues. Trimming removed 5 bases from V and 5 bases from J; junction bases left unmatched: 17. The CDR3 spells CASSQRGQWGKEYGYTF. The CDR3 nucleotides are TGTGCCAGCAGTCAACGGGGACAGTGGGGAAAGGAATATGGCTACACCTTC.

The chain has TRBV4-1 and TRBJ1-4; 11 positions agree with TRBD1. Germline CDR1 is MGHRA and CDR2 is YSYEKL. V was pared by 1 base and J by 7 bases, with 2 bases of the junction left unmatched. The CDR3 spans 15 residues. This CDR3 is CASSQAGTGGEKLFF. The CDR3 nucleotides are TGCGCCAGCAGCCAAGCCGGGACAGGGGGTGAAAAACTGTTTTTT.

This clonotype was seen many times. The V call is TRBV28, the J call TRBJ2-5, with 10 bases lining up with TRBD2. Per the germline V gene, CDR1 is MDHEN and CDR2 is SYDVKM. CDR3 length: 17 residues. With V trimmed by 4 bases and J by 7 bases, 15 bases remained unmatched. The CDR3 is CASSSRGTSAGVGTQYF. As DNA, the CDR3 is TGTGCCAGCAGTTCCCGAGGGACTAGCGCCGGTGTGGGGACCCAGTACTTC.

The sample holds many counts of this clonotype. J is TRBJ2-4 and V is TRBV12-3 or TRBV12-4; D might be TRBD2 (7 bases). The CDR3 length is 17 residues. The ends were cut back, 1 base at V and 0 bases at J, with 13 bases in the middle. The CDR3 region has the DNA TGTGCCAGCAGTTTAGTTGCGGGGGCCTTAGCCAAAAACATTCAGTACTTC. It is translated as CASSLVAGALAKNIQYF.

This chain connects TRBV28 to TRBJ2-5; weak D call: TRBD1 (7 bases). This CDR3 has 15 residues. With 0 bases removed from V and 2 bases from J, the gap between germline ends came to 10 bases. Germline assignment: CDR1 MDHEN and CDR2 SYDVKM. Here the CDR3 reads CASSLWQGGQETQYF. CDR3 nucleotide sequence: TGTGCCAGCAGTTTATGGCAGGGGGGTCAAGAGACCCAGTACTTC.

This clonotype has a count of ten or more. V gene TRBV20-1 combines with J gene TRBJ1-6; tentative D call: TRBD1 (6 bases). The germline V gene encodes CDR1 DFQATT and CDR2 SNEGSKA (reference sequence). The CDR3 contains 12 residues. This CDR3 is CSPSGDGSPLHF. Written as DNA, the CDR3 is TGCAGCCCATCAGGGGATGGATCACCCCTCCACTTT.